The 32 T cell receptor beta chains reported below all come from one sample, sequenced in a study of a mutant IDH1 vaccine in newly diagnosed glioma. Their antigens remain unidentified. Profiled with immunoSEQ multiplex PCR; TCRdb holds only in-frame clones, not every one. The sample consists of about 36,000 clones, 81% of them appearing once. Documented time point: week 5, during vaccination. Topical imiquimod accompanied each vaccine dose, which consisted of 300 ug of mutant IDH1 20-mer peptide. Sequenced material: PBMCs, taken from a glioma patient whose treatment included an IDH1 peptide vaccine. These receptors were collected from a man in his forties or fifties with glioma.

This chain uses TRBV28 with TRBJ2-7, with TRBD2 matching 13 bases. Germline V gene lookup returns CDR1 MDHEN and CDR2 SYDVKM. V lost 6 bases, J lost 4 bases, and 6 bases stayed unmatched. This CDR3 has 15 residues. The DNA for the CDR3 is TGTGCCAGCAGCACCGGGACTAGCGGGGCTTACGAGCAGTACTTC. Translated: CASSTGTSGAYEQYF.

The rearrangement joins TRBV18 to TRBJ2-2; 7 positions agree with TRBD1. The V gene's germline CDR1 is KGHSH and CDR2 LQKENI. This CDR3 is 17 amino acids long. V lost 0 bases and J lost 2; bases outside the gene matches: 6. The CDR3 sequence: CASSPPGGHRNTGELFF. The DNA of the CDR3 is TGTGCCAGCTCACCACCAGGGGGCCATAGAAACACCGGGGAGCTGTTTTTT.

The rearrangement uses TRBV28 and TRBJ1-6; no definite D call. Per the germline V gene, CDR1 is MDHEN and CDR2 is SYDVKM. CDR3 size: 14 residues. V gave up 2 bases and J gave up 6 bases, with 8 bases separating them. CDR3 nucleotides: TGTGCCAGCAGTTTACCGACGGTTAATTCACCCCTCCACTTT. Residues: CASSLPTVNSPLHF.

In this sample, this clone turned up a few times. The CDR3 DNA reads TGTGCCAGTAGTATAGATCGGGGCGGGGGGCCCGAGTTCTTC. Residues: CASSIDRGGGPEFF. The V gene is TRBV19, the J gene TRBJ2-1, with 8 nucleotides matching TRBD2. The CDR3 covers 14 residues. V trimming: 0 bases; J trimming: 14 bases; junction bases outside the gene matches: 9. Germline loops: CDR1 LNHDA, CDR2 SQIVND (reference sequence).

The CDR3: CASSSPLSTDTQYF. CDR3 DNA: TGTGCCAGCAGTTCCCCGTTAAGCACAGATACGCAGTATTTT. This chain links TRBV6-6 with TRBJ2-3; D gene unclear. The CDR3 sequence is 14 residues long. Trimming cost V 4 bases and J 0 bases, with 8 bases left between them. Per germline, CDR1 MNHNY and CDR2 SVGAGI (reference sequence).

This sequence joins TRBV4-1 and TRBJ2-4, with unresolved D. This CDR3 has 14 residues. Germline loops: CDR1 MGHRA, CDR2 YSYEKL. Deletions cut 4 bases from V and 5 bases from J, with 12 bases between. The DNA for the CDR3 is TGCGCCAGCAGCCCGGGCCCGAACCAAAACATTCAGTACTTC. Residues: CASSPGPNQNIQYF.

The chain uses TRBV6-5 and TRBJ2-1, with 8 bases aligning to TRBD2. Germline values: CDR1 MNHEY, CDR2 SVGAGI. V lost 4 bases to trimming and J lost 5 bases; unmatched junction nucleotides: 4. The CDR3 is made up of 14 amino acids. For the CDR3, the DNA is TGTGCCAGCAGTTTAGCGGGATTCGACAATGAGCAGTTCTTC. Encoded protein: CASSLAGFDNEQFF.

This clone has just one count. This rearrangement joins TRBV6-1 to TRBJ1-2; no clear D. CDR1 MNHNS and CDR2 SASEGT come from the germline V gene. The CDR3 is 13 amino acids. Trimming removed 6 bases at V and 1 base at J, with 9 bases between. The CDR3 spells CASRQVFNYGYTF. CDR3 bases: TGTGCCAGCAGGCAGGTGTTTAACTATGGCTACACCTTC.

This chain joins TRBV7-8 and TRBJ2-2, with 9 bases aligning to TRBD1. CDR1 and CDR2 (germline): SGHVS, FQNEAQ. After removal of 5 bases from V and 8 bases from J, the junction contained 3 bases not matched to a gene. The CDR3 sequence is 13 residues long. The CDR3 sequence is CASSGQGIGELFF. Here the CDR3 DNA reads TGTGCCAGCAGCGGACAGGGGATTGGGGAGCTGTTTTTT.

The chain is built from TRBV11-2 and TRBJ2-3; TRBD2 aligns across 13 bases. The V and J ends lost 1 base and 7 bases, in that order; junction bases with no gene match: 11. The germline V gene has CDR1 SGHAT and CDR2 FQNNGV. The CDR3 extends over 18 amino acids. The CDR3 protein is CASSLGPTSGGVLHTQYF. DNA of the CDR3: TGTGCCAGCAGCTTAGGTCCAACTAGCGGGGGGGTACTACATACGCAGTATTTT.

This chain links TRBV5-4 with TRBJ1-3, with 7 bases matching TRBD1. The CDR3 loop spans 15 amino acids. The V and J ends lost 0 bases and 2 bases, in that order; junction bases with no gene match: 2. Germline lookup yields CDR1 SGHNT and CDR2 YYREEE (reference sequence). The DNA of the CDR3 is TGTGCCAGCAGCTTGGACAGGGGCGCTGGAAACACCATATATTTT. Translation gives CASSLDRGAGNTIYF.

The V and J genes are TRBV7-2 and TRBJ1-2; no clear D. The CDR3 length is 13 residues. Trimming removed 5 bases from V and 7 bases from J, with 14 bases in between. The germline V gene has CDR1 SGHTA and CDR2 FQGNSA. The DNA for the CDR3 is TGTGCCAGCAGCCGAAACGCGGAGGGTGGCTACACCTTC. This codes for CASSRNAEGGYTF.

The genes are TRBV5-4 and TRBJ1-2, with D possibly being TRBD1 (5 bases). Germline V gene sequence: CDR1 SGHNT, CDR2 YYREEE (reference sequence). This CDR3 region has 12 residues. V lost 9 bases, J lost 1 base, and 10 bases lay in between. CDR3 DNA: TGTGCCACCCAGACAGATAACTATGGCTACACCTTC. This sequence encodes CATQTDNYGYTF.

The J gene is TRBJ1-1, the V gene TRBV27, with a weak D call TRBD1 (6 bases). This CDR3 is 13 amino acids long. V lost 5 bases and J 5 bases, leaving 12 bases between the germline ends. In germline, CDR1 is MNHEY, CDR2 SMNVEV (reference sequence). The CDR3 protein is CASSVSRGTEAFF. The CDR3 DNA reads TGTGCCAGCAGTGTTTCTAGGGGGACTGAAGCTTTCTTT.

This clone was counted a few times. The genes are TRBV6-4 and TRBJ1-1, with 7 bases fitting TRBD1. The CDR3 extends over 13 amino acids. The germline V gene has CDR1 MRHNA and CDR2 SNTAGT. With V trimmed by 5 bases and J by 5 bases, 5 bases remained unmatched. CDR3 nucleotide sequence: TGTGCCAGCAGTCCAGAGACAGGGACTGAAGCTTTCTTT. Its translation is CASSPETGTEAFF.

The chain combines TRBV10-1 with TRBJ2-3; D is unclear. The germline V gene encodes CDR1 WNHNN and CDR2 SYGVQD (reference sequence). Deletions cut 11 bases from V and 2 bases from J, with 17 bases between. The CDR3 consists of 14 residues. CDR3 in amino acids: CACRGSEVTDTQYF. In DNA form, the CDR3 reads TGCGCCTGTCGCGGAAGTGAGGTCACAGATACGCAGTATTTT.

The J gene is TRBJ2-3, the V gene TRBV30, with D possibly TRBD2 on 6 matching bases. The V and J ends lost 1 base and 5 bases respectively, with 16 bases between them. The CDR3 has 15 amino acids. Germline V CDR1 and CDR2: GTSNPN, SVGIG (reference sequence). The CDR3: CAWSGFQGGGDTQYF. The CDR3 region has the DNA TGTGCCTGGAGTGGATTTCAGGGAGGCGGAGATACGCAGTATTTT.

This clone showed up just a few times. The sample contains more than one DNA sequence encoding this CDR3. CDR3 protein: CASRGRRTGELFF. Here the CDR3 DNA reads TGTGCCAGCAGGGGTCGTAGGACCGGGGAGCTGTTTTTT. The chain employs TRBV5-6 and TRBJ2-2; D uncertain. V lost 5 bases and J lost 5, with 10 bases in between. The germline V gene encodes CDR1 SGHDT and CDR2 YYEEEE. The CDR3 contains 13 residues.

The rearrangement links TRBV5-4 to TRBJ2-6; maybe TRBD2 (6 bases). The length of the CDR3 is 16 residues. Germline CDR1 SGHNT, CDR2 YYREEE (reference sequence). Trimming shortened V by 0 bases and J by 4 bases, and 11 bases separated the two germline ends. The CDR3, as DNA: TGTGCCAGCAGCTTGGGCGGGGTATCGGGGGCCAACGTCCTGACTTTC. Translating gives CASSLGGVSGANVLTF.

This clone was detected a few times. The genes are TRBV2 and TRBJ2-7; perhaps TRBD2 as D (5 bases). Trimming took off 6 bases at V and 0 bases at J, with 9 bases between the two ends. CDR1 is SNHLY and CDR2 is FYNNEI in the germline V gene. This CDR3 contains 13 residues. In DNA form, the CDR3 reads TGTGCCAGCAGGGACTCCTCCTCCTACGAGCAGTACTTC. This encodes CASRDSSSYEQYF. The full variable domain, in which reference TRBV2 and TRBJ2-7 provide the parts outside the CDR3, is EPEVTQTPSHQVTQMGQEVILRCVPISNHLYFYWYRQILGQKVEFLVSFYNNEISEKSEIFDDQFSVERPDGSNFTLKIRSTKLEDSAMYFCASRDSSSYEQYFGPGTRLTVT.

This clone was detected a few times. The V call is TRBV6-5, the J call TRBJ2-7; 8 nucleotides match TRBD1. CDR3 length: 12 amino acids. Trimming at V came to 8 bases and at J to 5 bases, leaving 5 bases not matched to a gene. Germline CDR1 and CDR2: MNHEY and SVGAGI. CDR3 in DNA: TGTGCCAGCGGCAGGGGGCGGAACGAGCAGTACTTC. Translating it yields CASGRGRNEQYF.

This chain uses TRBV7-9 with TRBJ2-1; 8 bases are a match to TRBD2. J was trimmed by 7 bases and V by 5 bases; bases with no gene match: 13. The CDR3 contains 16 residues. Per the germline V gene, CDR1 is SEHNR and CDR2 is FQNEAQ (reference sequence). Here the CDR3 DNA reads TGTGCCAGCAGCCCCCTAACGGGAGGGCCGGGTAATGAGCAGTTCTTC. Translation: CASSPLTGGPGNEQFF.

The gene calls are TRBV27 and TRBJ2-7; TRBD2 matches 8 bases. With 5 bases clipped from V and 2 bases from J, the junction kept 5 bases outside the gene matches. The CDR3 sequence is 14 residues long. Germline V gene data show CDR1 as MNHEY and CDR2 as SMNVEV (reference sequence). CDR3 coding DNA: TGTGCCAGCAGTCCCTCACTAGCGGCCTACGAGCAGTACTTC. Amino acid sequence: CASSPSLAAYEQYF.

The sample holds a few counts of this clone. The chain couples TRBV30 to TRBJ1-1; 7 positions match TRBD1. Germline CDR1 GTSNPN, CDR2 SVGIG (reference sequence). The V gene end was trimmed by 1 base and the J gene end by 5 bases; junction bases not matched to a gene: 4. The CDR3 loop spans 13 amino acids. CDR3: CAWSGSGGTEAFF. The CDR3 DNA follows: TGTGCCTGGAGTGGGTCAGGGGGTACTGAAGCTTTCTTT.

The chain employs TRBV7-9 and TRBJ2-5; 10 nucleotides line up with TRBD2. From germline, CDR1 is SEHNR and CDR2 FQNEAQ (reference sequence). V lost 3 bases to trimming and J lost 4 bases; unmatched junction nucleotides: 11. The CDR3 loop spans 17 amino acids. The CDR3 region is CASSLGGASGSGETQYF. Written as DNA, the CDR3 is TGTGCCAGCAGCTTGGGTGGGGCTAGCGGGAGCGGAGAGACCCAGTACTTC.

The chain recombines TRBV5-6 with TRBJ2-3; weak D call: TRBD1 (5 bases). Trimming shortened V by 4 bases and J by 1 base, and 16 bases separated the two germline ends. This CDR3 is built from 16 residues. Germline-derived CDR1 and CDR2 are SGHDT and YYEEEE. The CDR3 is CASSRIVQAGTDTQYF. The CDR3 DNA sequence: TGTGCCAGCAGCCGCATCGTACAGGCGGGCACAGATACGCAGTATTTT.

This clone was seen a handful of times. This chain joins TRBV28 and TRBJ1-5; D call uncertain. This CDR3 spans 13 amino acids. Germline CDR1 is MDHEN and CDR2 is SYDVKM. Trimming pared 11 bases from V and 7 bases from J, leaving 18 bases between. The DNA for the CDR3 is TGTGCCTCCGACGGGCAGGCCGGCCAGCCCCAGCATTTT. This translates into CASDGQAGQPQHF.

The rearrangement joins TRBV5-6 to TRBJ1-2, with 7 positions matching TRBD1. J gave up 6 bases and V 1 base, and 3 bases lay outside the gene matches. The CDR3 runs to 13 residues. From germline, CDR1 is SGHDT and CDR2 YYEEEE. CDR3 protein: CASSLRQGDGYTF. The CDR3 DNA follows: TGTGCCAGCAGCTTGCGACAGGGAGATGGCTACACCTTC.

This sequence joins TRBV29-1 and TRBJ1-2, with 7 positions matching TRBD1. Germline CDR1 SQVTM, CDR2 ANQGSEA. V shed 3 bases, J shed 4 bases, and the junction held 5 bases outside the gene matches. The CDR3 is 13 amino acids. CDR3 sequence: CSVEGRGSYGYTF. The CDR3 coding sequence is TGCAGCGTTGAGGGCAGGGGGTCCTATGGCTACACCTTC.

This clone was detected a few times. J is TRBJ1-1 and V is TRBV7-9; the D gene is possibly TRBD1 (5 bases). Between the trimmed V and J ends, which lost 8 bases and 6 bases, there was a span of 28 bases. The CDR3 covers 17 residues. CDR1 is SEHNR, CDR2 FQNEAQ, per germline (reference sequence). CDR3 nucleotides: TGTGCCAGCTCTACTTGGGCCGTGGGCAGGGAGGACCCTGAAGCTTTCTTT. Its translation is CASSTWAVGREDPEAFF.

This chain uses TRBV4-1 with TRBJ2-7; possible D gene TRBD1, 6 bases. Trimming took 4 bases from V and 5 from J, leaving 15 bases between them. This CDR3 is built from 14 residues. Germline CDR1 is MGHRA and CDR2 is YSYEKL. The CDR3 bases are TGCGCCAGCAGCCTTGTACAGGGCCGCGACGAGCAGTACTTC. Translating gives CASSLVQGRDEQYF.

This chain connects TRBV7-9 to TRBJ1-1, with 7 bases that match TRBD1. V lost 6 bases to trimming and J lost 1 base; unmatched junction nucleotides: 8. Per germline, CDR1 SEHNR and CDR2 FQNEAQ (reference sequence). CDR3 length equals 15 residues. The CDR3 spells CASRTQGGGNTEAFF. In DNA, the CDR3 is TGTGCCAGCAGAACCCAGGGGGGAGGGAACACTGAAGCTTTCTTT.